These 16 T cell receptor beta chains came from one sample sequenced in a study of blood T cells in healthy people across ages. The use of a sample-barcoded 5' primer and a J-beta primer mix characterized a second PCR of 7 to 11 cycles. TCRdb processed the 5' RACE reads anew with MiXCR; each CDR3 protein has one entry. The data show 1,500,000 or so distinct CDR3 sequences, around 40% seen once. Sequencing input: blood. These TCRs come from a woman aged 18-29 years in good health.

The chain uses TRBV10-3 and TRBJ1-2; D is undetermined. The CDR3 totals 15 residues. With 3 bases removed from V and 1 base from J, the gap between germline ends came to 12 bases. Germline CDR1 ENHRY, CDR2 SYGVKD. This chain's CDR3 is CAISDPFASNYGYTF. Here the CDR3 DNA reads TGTGCCATCAGTGACCCTTTCGCCAGTAACTATGGCTACACCTTC.

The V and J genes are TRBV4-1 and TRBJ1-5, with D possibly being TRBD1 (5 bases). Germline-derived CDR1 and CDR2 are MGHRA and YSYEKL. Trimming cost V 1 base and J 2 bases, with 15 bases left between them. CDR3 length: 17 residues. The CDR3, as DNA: TGCGCCAGCAGCCAAGTGTCGTCAGGGACTGGCAATCAGCCCCAGCATTTT. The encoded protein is CASSQVSSGTGNQPQHF.

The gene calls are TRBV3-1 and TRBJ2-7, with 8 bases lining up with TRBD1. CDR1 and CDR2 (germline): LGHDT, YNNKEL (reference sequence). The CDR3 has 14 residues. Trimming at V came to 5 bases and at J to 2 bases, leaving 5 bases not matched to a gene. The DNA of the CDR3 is TGTGCCAGCAGCTCGGACAGGGCCCCCTACGAGCAGTACTTC. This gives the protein CASSSDRAPYEQYF.

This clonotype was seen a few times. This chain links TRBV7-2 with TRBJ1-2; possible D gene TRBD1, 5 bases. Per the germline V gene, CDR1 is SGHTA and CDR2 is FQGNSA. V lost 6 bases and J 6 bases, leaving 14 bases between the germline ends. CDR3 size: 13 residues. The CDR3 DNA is TGTGCCAGCAGTTTCTCAGGGTCTGATGGCTACACCTTC. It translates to CASSFSGSDGYTF.

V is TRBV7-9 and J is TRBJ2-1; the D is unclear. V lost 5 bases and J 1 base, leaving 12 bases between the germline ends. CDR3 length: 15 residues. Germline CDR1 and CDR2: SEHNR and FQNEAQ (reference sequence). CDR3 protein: CASSPFRASYNEQFF. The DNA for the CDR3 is TGTGCCAGCAGCCCGTTTAGGGCTTCCTACAATGAGCAGTTCTTC.

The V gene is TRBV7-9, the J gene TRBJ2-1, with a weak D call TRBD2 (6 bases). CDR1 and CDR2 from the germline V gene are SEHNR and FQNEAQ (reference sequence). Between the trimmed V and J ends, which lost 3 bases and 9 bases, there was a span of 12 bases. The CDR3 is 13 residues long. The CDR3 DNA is TGTGCCAGCAGCTTTTCGGGAGCGCCTGAGCAGTTCTTC. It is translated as CASSFSGAPEQFF.

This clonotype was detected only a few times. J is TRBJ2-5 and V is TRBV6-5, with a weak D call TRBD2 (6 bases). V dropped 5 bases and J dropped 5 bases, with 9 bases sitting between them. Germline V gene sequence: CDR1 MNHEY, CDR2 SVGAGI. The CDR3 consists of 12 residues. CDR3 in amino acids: CASSTSTETQYF. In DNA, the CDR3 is TGTGCCAGCAGTACTAGCACGGAGACCCAGTACTTC.

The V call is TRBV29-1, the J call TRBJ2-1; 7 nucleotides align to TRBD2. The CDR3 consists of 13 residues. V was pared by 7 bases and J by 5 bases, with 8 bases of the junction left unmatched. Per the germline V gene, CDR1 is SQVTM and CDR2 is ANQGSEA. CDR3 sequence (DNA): TGCAGCGCTCCGGACCGGGGGGACAATGAGCAGTTCTTC. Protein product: CSAPDRGDNEQFF.

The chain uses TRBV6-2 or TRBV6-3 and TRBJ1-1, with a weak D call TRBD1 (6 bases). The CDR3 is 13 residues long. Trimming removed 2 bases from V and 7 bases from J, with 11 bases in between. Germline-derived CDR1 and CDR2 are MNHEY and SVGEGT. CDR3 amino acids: CASSYRTDGEAFF. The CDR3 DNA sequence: TGTGCCAGCAGTTACAGGACAGACGGTGAAGCTTTCTTT.

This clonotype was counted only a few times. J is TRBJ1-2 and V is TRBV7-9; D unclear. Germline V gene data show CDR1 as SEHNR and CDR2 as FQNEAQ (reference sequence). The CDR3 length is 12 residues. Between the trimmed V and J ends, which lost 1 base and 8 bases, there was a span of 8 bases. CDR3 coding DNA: TGTGCCAGCAGCTTAGTGTTGAACGGCTACACCTTC. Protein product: CASSLVLNGYTF.

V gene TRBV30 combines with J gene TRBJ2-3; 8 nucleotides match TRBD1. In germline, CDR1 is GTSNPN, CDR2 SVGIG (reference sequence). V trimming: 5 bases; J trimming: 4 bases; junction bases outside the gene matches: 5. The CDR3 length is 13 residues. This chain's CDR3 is CAWGQGGADTQYF. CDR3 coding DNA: TGTGCCTGGGGACAGGGTGGCGCAGATACGCAGTATTTT.

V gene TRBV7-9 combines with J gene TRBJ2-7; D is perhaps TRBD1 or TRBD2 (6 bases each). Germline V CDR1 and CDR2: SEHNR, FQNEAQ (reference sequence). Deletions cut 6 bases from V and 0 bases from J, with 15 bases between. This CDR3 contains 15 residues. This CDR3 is CASSRRGVSSYEQYF. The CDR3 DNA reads TGTGCCAGCAGTCGGAGGGGGGTCAGCTCCTACGAGCAGTACTTC.

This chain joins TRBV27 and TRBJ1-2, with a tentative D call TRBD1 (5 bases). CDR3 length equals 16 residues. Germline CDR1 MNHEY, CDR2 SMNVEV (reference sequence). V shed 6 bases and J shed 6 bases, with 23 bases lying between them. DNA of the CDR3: TGTGCCAGCAGAGTCTTCTCGGGACGCTTCGGCGATGGCTACACCTTC. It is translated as CASRVFSGRFGDGYTF.

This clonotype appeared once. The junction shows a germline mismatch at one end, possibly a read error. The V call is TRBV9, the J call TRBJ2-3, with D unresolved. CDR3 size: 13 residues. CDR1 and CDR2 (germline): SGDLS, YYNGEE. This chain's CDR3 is CAGSVGDSDTQYF. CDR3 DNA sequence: TGTGCCGGCAGCGTCGGAGACTCAGATACGCAGTATTTT.

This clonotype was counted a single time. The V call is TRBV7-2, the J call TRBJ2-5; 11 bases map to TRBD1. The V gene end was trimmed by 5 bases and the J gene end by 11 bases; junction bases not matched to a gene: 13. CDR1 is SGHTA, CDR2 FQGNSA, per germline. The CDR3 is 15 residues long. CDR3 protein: CASSRTGGNFNEQYF. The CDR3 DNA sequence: TGTGCCAGCAGCAGGACAGGGGGCAATTTCAATGAGCAGTACTTC.

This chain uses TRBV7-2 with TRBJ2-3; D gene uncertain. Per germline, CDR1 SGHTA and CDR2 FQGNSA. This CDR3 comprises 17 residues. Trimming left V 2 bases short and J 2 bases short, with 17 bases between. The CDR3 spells CASSLMFRSRFTDTQYF. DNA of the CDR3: TGTGCCAGCAGCTTAATGTTTCGTAGCAGGTTCACAGATACGCAGTATTTT.